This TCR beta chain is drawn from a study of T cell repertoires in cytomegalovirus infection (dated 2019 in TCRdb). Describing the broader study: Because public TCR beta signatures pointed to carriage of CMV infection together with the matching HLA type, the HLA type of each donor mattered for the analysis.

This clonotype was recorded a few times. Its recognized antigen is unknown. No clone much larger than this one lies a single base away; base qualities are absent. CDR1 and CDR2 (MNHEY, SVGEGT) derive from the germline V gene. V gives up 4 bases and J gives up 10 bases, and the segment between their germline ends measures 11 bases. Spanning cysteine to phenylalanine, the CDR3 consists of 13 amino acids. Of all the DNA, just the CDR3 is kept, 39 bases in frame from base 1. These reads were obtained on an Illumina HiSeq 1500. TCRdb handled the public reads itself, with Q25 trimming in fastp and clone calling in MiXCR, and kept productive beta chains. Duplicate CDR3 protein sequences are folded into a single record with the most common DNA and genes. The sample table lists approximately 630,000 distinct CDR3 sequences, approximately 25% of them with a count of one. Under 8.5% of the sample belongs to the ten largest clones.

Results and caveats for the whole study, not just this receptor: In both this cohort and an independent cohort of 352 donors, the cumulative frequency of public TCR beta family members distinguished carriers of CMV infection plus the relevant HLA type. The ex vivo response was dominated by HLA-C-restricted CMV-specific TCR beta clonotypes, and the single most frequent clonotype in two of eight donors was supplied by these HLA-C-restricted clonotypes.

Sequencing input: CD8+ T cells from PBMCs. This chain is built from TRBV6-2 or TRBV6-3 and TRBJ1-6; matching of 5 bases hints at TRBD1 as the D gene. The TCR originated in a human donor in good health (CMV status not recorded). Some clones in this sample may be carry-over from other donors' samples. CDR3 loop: CASSSAGYSPLHF. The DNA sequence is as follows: TGTGCCAGCAGTTCAGCAGGGTACTCACCCCTCCACTTT.